This T cell receptor beta chain stems from a study of blood T cell repertoires in COVID-19. Patients of the Seattle cohort, enrolled during active infection, were followed longitudinally. Sequenced by immunoSEQ multiplex PCR; TCRdb stores in-frame clones only, minus some. Here the sample spans about 140,000 clones, 88% being singletons. The CDR3 is 15 amino acids. V was clipped by 5 bases and J by 9 bases, with 20 bases between them. CDR1 and CDR2 from the germline V gene are SGHVS and FQNEAQ. The sequence was collected from a human donor with COVID-19, enrolled during active disease. The donor label of this sample is uncertain. This chain uses TRBV7-8 with TRBJ2-1; a weak D match, TRBD2 (7 bases). Sample: peripheral blood. CDR3: CASSGAGQGLTEQFF. In DNA form, the CDR3 reads TGTGCCAGCAGCGGAGCGGGGCAGGGGCTAACTGAGCAGTTCTTC. Complete variable domain (other parts from reference TRBV7-8 and TRBJ2-1): GAGVSQSPRYKVAKRGQDVALRCDPISGHVSLFWYQQALGQGPEFLTYFQNEAQLDKSGLPSDRFFAERPEGSVSTLKIQRTQQEDSAVYLCASSGAGQGLTEQFFGPGTRLTVL.